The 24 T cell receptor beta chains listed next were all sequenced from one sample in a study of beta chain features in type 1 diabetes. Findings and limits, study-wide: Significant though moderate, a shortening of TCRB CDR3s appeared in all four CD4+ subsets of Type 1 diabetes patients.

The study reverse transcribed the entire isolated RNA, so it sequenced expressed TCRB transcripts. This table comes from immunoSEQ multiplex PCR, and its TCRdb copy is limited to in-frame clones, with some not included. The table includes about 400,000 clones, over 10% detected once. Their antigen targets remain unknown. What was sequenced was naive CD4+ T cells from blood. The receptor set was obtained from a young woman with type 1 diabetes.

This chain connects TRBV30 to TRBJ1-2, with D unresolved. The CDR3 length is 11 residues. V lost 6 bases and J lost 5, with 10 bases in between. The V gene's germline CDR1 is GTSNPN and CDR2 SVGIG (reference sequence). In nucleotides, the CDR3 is TGTGCCTGTGTACAGCTTTATGGCTACACCTTC. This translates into CACVQLYGYTF.

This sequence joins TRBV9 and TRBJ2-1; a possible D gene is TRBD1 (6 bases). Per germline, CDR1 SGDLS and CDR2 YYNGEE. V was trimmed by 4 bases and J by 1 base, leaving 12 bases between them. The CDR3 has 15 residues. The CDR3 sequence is CASSTRQASYNEQFF. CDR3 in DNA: TGTGCCAGCAGCACTAGACAGGCGTCCTACAATGAGCAGTTCTTC.

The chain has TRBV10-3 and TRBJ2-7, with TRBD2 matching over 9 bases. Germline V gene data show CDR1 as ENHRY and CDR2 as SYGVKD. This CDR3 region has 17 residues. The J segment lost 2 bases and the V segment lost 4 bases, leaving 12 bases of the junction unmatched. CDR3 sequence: CAISGTTTSGMAYEQYF. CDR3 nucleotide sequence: TGTGCCATCAGTGGGACCACGACTAGCGGAATGGCCTACGAGCAGTACTTC.

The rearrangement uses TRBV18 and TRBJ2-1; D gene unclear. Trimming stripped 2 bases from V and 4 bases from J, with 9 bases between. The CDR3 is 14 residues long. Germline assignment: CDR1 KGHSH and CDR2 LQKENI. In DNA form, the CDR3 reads TGTGCCAGCTCACCAGTGGAGAGATACAATGAGCAGTTCTTC. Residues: CASSPVERYNEQFF.

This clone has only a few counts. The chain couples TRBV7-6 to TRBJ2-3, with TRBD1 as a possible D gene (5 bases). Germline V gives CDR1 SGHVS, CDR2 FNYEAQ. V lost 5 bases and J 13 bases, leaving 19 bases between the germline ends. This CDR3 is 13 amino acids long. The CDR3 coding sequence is TGTGCCAGCAGCGGGGCCCTAGAAGCCTTGGAGTATTTT. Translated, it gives CASSGALEALEYF.

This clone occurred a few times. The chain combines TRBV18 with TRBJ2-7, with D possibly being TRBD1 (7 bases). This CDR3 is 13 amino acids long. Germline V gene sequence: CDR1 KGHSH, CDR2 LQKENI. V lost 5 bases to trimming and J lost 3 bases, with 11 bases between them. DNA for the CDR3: TGTGCCAGCTCAGCGGGACAGAACTACGAGCAGTACTTC. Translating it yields CASSAGQNYEQYF.

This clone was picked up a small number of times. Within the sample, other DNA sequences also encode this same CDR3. CDR3 in amino acids: CSARQGYEQYF. For the CDR3, the DNA is TGCAGTGCTAGACAGGGTTACGAGCAGTACTTC. The chain carries TRBV20-1 and TRBJ2-7; a weak D match, TRBD1 (5 bases). Germline CDR1 and CDR2: DFQATT and SNEGSKA (reference sequence). Trimming pared 2 bases from V and 4 bases from J, leaving 6 bases between. The CDR3 extends over 11 amino acids.

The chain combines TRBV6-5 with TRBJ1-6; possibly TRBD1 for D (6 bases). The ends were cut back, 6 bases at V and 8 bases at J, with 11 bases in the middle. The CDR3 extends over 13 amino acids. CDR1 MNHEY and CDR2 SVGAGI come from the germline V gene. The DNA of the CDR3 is TGTGCCAGCAGCGACCCAGGGGATTCACCCCTCCACTTT. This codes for CASSDPGDSPLHF.

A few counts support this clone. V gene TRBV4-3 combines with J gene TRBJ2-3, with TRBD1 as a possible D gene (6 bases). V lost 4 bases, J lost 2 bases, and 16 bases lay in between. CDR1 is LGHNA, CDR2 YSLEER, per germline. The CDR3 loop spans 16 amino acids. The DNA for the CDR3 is TGCGCCAGCAGCCTAAGGACAGTGGGGCTCACAGATACGCAGTATTTT. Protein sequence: CASSLRTVGLTDTQYF.

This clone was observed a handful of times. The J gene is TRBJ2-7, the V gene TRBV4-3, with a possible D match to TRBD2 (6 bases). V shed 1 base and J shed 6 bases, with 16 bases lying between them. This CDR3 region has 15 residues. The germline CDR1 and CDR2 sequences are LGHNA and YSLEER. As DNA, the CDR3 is TGCGCCAGCAGCCAAGGGGCGGGGAACATGGGCGAGCAGTACTTC. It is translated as CASSQGAGNMGEQYF.

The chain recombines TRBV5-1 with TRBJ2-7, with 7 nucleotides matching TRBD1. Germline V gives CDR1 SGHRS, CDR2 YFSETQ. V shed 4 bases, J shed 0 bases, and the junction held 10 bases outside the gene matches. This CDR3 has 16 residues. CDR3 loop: CASSRTGAVSSYEQYF. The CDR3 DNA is TGCGCCAGCAGCAGGACAGGCGCGGTCAGCTCCTACGAGCAGTACTTC.

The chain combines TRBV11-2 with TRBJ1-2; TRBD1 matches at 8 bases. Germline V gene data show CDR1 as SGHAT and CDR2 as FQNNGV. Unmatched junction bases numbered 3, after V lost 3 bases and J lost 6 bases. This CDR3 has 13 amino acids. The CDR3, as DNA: TGTGCCAGCAGCTTGGACAGGGAGGATGGCTACACCTTC. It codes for CASSLDREDGYTF.

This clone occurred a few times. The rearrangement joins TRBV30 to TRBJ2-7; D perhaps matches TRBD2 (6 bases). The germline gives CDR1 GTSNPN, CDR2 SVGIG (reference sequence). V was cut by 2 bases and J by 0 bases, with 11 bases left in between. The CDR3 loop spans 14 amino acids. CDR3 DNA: TGTGCCTGGAGTTTGAATAGCGGCTCCTACGAGCAGTACTTC. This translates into CAWSLNSGSYEQYF. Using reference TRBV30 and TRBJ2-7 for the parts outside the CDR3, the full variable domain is SQTIHQWPATLVQPVGSPLSLECTVEGTSNPNLYWYRQAAGRGLQLLFYSVGIGQISSEVPQNLSASRPQDRQFILSSKKLLLSDSGFYLCAWSLNSGSYEQYFGPGTRLTVT.

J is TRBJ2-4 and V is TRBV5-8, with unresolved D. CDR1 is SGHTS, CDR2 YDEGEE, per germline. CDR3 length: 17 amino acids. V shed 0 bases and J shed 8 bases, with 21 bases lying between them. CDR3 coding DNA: TGTGCCAGCAGCTTGGACGATGGTTTCGAGGATGTTGACATTCAGTACTTC. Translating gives CASSLDDGFEDVDIQYF. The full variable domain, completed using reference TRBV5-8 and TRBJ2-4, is EAGVTQSPTHLIKTRGQQATLRCSPISGHTSVYWYQQALGLGLQFLLWYDEGEERNRGNFPPRFSGRQFPNYSSELNVNALELEDSALYLCASSLDDGFEDVDIQYFGAGTRLSVL.

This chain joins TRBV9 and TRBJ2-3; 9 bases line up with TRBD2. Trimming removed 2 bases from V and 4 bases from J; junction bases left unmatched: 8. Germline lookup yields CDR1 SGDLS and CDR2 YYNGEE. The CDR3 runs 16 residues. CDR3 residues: CASSVMVAGVADTQYF. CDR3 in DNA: TGTGCCAGCAGCGTGATGGTAGCGGGGGTAGCAGATACGCAGTATTTT.

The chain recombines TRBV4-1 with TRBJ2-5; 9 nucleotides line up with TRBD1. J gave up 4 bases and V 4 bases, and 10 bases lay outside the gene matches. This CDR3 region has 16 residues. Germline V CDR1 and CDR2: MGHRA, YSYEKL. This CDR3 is CASSLPTGGTRETQYF. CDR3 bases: TGCGCCAGCAGCCTTCCGACAGGGGGAACGAGAGAGACCCAGTACTTC.

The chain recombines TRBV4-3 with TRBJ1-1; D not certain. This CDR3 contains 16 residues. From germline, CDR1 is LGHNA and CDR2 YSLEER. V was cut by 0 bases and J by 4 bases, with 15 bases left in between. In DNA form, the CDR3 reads TGCGCCAGCAGCCAAGATAGGAGTCGGGGAAGCACTGAAGCTTTCTTT. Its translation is CASSQDRSRGSTEAFF.

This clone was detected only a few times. CDR3 sequence: CASSLYGGRKPSPYEQYF. In DNA, the CDR3 is TGTGCCAGCAGCTTATACGGAGGCAGGAAGCCGTCCCCCTACGAGCAGTACTTC. This chain uses TRBV7-9 with TRBJ2-7, with a tentative D call TRBD2 (5 bases). V was shortened by 2 bases and J by 2 bases, with 22 bases between the two germline ends. The germline V gene has CDR1 SEHNR and CDR2 FQNEAQ (reference sequence). The CDR3 has 18 amino acids.

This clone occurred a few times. CDR3 sequence: CASMESSYNEQFF. The DNA of the CDR3 is TGTGCCAGCATGGAGAGCTCCTACAATGAGCAGTTCTTC. This chain uses TRBV6-1 with TRBJ2-1; D is uncertain. Trimming removed 7 bases at V and 0 bases at J, with 7 bases between. This CDR3 is built from 13 residues. CDR1 and CDR2 from the germline V gene are MNHNS and SASEGT.

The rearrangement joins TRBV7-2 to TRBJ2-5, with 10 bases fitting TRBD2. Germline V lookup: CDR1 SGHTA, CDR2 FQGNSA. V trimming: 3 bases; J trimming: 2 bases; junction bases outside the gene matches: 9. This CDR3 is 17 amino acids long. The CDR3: CASSLWASGRGQETQYF. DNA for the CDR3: TGTGCCAGCAGCTTGTGGGCTAGCGGGAGAGGTCAAGAGACCCAGTACTTC.

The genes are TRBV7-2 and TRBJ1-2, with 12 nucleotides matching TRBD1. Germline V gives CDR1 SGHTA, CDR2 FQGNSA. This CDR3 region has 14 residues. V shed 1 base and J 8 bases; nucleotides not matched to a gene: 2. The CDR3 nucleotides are TGTGCCAGCAGCTTAGGGGGGACAGGGGGCGGCTACACCTTC. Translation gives CASSLGGTGGGYTF.

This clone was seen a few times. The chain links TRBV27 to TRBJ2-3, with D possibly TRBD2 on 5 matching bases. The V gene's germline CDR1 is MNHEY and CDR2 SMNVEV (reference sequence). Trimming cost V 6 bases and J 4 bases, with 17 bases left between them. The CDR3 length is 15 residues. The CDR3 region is CASRREGLMADTQYF. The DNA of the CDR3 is TGTGCCAGCAGGAGGGAAGGCCTAATGGCAGATACGCAGTATTTT.

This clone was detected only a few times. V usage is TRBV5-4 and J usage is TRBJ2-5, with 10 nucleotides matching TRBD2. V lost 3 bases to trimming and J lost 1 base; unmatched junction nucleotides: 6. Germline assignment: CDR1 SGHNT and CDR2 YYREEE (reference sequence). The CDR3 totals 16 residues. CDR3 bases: TGTGCCAGCAGCTATCCGGGACTAGCGATCCAAGAGACCCAGTACTTC. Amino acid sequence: CASSYPGLAIQETQYF.

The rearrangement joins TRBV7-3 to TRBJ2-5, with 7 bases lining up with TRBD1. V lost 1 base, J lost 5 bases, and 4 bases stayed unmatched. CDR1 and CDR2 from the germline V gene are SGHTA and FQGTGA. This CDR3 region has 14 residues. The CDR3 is CASSLIPGGETQYF. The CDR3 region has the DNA TGTGCCAGCAGCTTAATCCCAGGGGGTGAGACCCAGTACTTC.